The 26 T cell receptor beta chains below all came from one sample that was sequenced in a study of vaccination effects on CD4 cells after COVID-19. Libraries were prepared by immunoSEQ multiplex PCR; TCRdb keeps only in-frame clonotypes and omits some of them. The table records 55,000 to 65,000 clones, roughly 76% of them present only once. Antigens of these TCRs are unknown. Antigen-specific CD4+ T cells were first expanded with viral peptide pools by the ViraFEST assay and only then sequenced. The culture ran for 10 to 11 days, and then CD4+ T cells were isolated. The source material was CD4+ T cells from PBMCs cultured with HCoV-229E spike peptides, sampled before COVID-19 vaccination. All receptors derive from a human donor who received a COVID-19 vaccine.

The chain employs TRBV7-7 and TRBJ2-1; a possible D gene is TRBD2 (6 bases). With 5 bases removed from V and 6 bases from J, the gap between germline ends came to 20 bases. The CDR3 totals 16 residues. Germline values: CDR1 SSHAT, CDR2 FNYEAQ (reference sequence). CDR3 protein: CASSPRRGRGFNEQFF. The CDR3 bases are TGTGCCAGCAGCCCCCGGAGGGGTAGGGGTTTCAATGAGCAGTTCTTC.

This rearrangement joins TRBV7-2 to TRBJ1-2, with 9 bases matching TRBD1. Germline trimming cut 5 bases from V and 5 bases from J; bases unmatched to any gene: 12. CDR3 length equals 16 residues. CDR1 is SGHTA and CDR2 is FQGNSA in the germline V gene. The CDR3 loop reads CASSPSRDRVGYGYTF. In nucleotides, the CDR3 is TGTGCCAGCAGCCCGTCCCGGGACAGGGTAGGATATGGCTACACCTTC. Supplemented by reference TRBV7-2 and TRBJ1-2, the full variable domain reads GAGVSQSPSNKVTEKGKDVELRCDPISGHTALYWYRQSLGQGLEFLIYFQGNSAPDKSGLPSDRFSAERTGGSVSTLTIQRTQQEDSAVYLCASSPSRDRVGYGYTFGSGTRLTVV.

This clone was seen a few times. The chain carries TRBV18 and TRBJ1-1; 7 bases are shared with TRBD1. V dropped 4 bases and J dropped 8; count of bases not matched to a gene: 10. The length of the CDR3 is 14 residues. Germline CDR1 and CDR2: KGHSH and LQKENI. The CDR3 is CASSRDSLRTEAFF. In DNA form, the CDR3 reads TGTGCCAGCTCACGGGACAGCTTGCGAACCGAAGCTTTCTTT.

The chain links TRBV18 to TRBJ2-2; D remains ambiguous. Trimming removed 0 bases from V and 4 bases from J, with 9 bases in between. Germline V gene sequence: CDR1 KGHSH, CDR2 LQKENI. The CDR3 has 15 residues. This CDR3 reads CASSPPERSTGELFF. The CDR3 DNA sequence: TGTGCCAGCTCACCACCCGAGAGATCCACCGGGGAGCTGTTTTTT.

J is TRBJ1-1 and V is TRBV7-8; D is uncertain. Germline CDR1 SGHVS, CDR2 FQNEAQ. CDR3 length: 12 amino acids. Trimming stripped 0 bases from V and 7 bases from J, with 6 bases between. In DNA, the CDR3 is TGTGCCAGCAGCTTAGCAGGAAATGAAGCTTTCTTT. It yields the protein CASSLAGNEAFF. Complete variable domain (other parts from reference TRBV7-8 and TRBJ1-1): GAGVSQSPRYKVAKRGQDVALRCDPISGHVSLFWYQQALGQGPEFLTYFQNEAQLDKSGLPSDRFFAERPEGSVSTLKIQRTQQEDSAVYLCASSLAGNEAFFGQGTRLTVV.

The chain recombines TRBV16 with TRBJ1-2; the match to TRBD1 covers 8 bases. The V gene end was trimmed by 4 bases and the J gene end by 4 bases; junction bases not matched to a gene: 5. The CDR3 is 14 residues long. The germline V gene encodes CDR1 KGHSY and CDR2 FQNENV. CDR3: CASSRGQGSYGYTF. In DNA form, the CDR3 reads TGTGCCAGCAGCCGAGGACAGGGATCCTATGGCTACACCTTC.

The chain has TRBV3-1 (or the pseudogene TRBV3-2) and TRBJ1-1; perhaps TRBD1 as D (6 bases). CDR1 is LGHDT and CDR2 is YNNKEL in the germline V gene (reference sequence). The CDR3 extends over 13 amino acids. Trimming shortened V by 3 bases and J by 7 bases, and 12 bases separated the two germline ends. The CDR3 region has the DNA TGTGCCAGCAGCCAGTATAGGGGGAGTGAAGCTTTCTTT. Its translation: CASSQYRGSEAFF.

The rearrangement joins TRBV3-1 (or the pseudogene TRBV3-2) to TRBJ2-3; D call uncertain. Germline V lookup: CDR1 LGHDT, CDR2 YNNKEL (reference sequence). V was shortened by 4 bases and J by 4 bases, with 9 bases between the two germline ends. The CDR3 runs to 13 residues. CDR3 protein: CASSRSGSDTQYF. CDR3 coding DNA: TGTGCCAGCAGCCGGTCGGGTTCAGATACGCAGTATTTT.

The chain couples TRBV7-9 to TRBJ2-2; weak D call: TRBD1 (6 bases). V lost 3 bases to trimming and J lost 4 bases, with 9 bases between them. The CDR3 spans 14 residues. Germline CDR1 reads SEHNR; CDR2 reads FQNEAQ (reference sequence). This CDR3 is CASSFTGTTGELFF. CDR3 in DNA: TGTGCCAGCAGCTTCACAGGGACCACCGGGGAGCTGTTTTTT.

The chain combines TRBV30 with TRBJ1-1, with 7 positions matching TRBD1. Unmatched junction bases numbered 8, after V lost 5 bases and J lost 5 bases. This CDR3 comprises 13 residues. The germline V gene has CDR1 GTSNPN and CDR2 SVGIG (reference sequence). CDR3 DNA sequence: TGTGCCTGGGACAGGGATAGTTTAACTGAAGCTTTCTTT. Translating gives CAWDRDSLTEAFF.

This clone was detected only once. The V and J genes are TRBV2 and TRBJ1-5, with a weak D call TRBD1 (6 bases). V lost 6 bases and J 7 bases, leaving 13 bases between the germline ends. This CDR3 spans 13 amino acids. CDR1 SNHLY and CDR2 FYNNEI come from the germline V gene. CDR3 sequence: CASSVQGSQPQHF. DNA for the CDR3: TGTGCCAGCAGCGTACAGGGTTCACAGCCCCAGCATTTT.

The genes are TRBV24-1 and TRBJ2-3; maybe TRBD1 (6 bases). Germline V lookup: CDR1 KGHDR, CDR2 SFDVKD. The ends were cut back, 0 bases at V and 5 bases at J, with 14 bases in the middle. The length of the CDR3 is 16 residues. The CDR3 region has the DNA TGTGCCACCAGTGATTTGCTGGGGGCGAGGGGAGATACGCAGTATTTT. This gives the protein CATSDLLGARGDTQYF.

The chain links TRBV27 to TRBJ2-1; D perhaps matches TRBD2 (5 bases). The CDR3 runs to 13 residues. V lost 8 bases and J lost 8, with 16 bases in between. The germline gives CDR1 MNHEY, CDR2 SMNVEV (reference sequence). The CDR3 DNA follows: TGTGCCAGCCCGATAAGAGGGTCACATGAGCAGTTCTTC. Amino acids: CASPIRGSHEQFF.

This clone was seen a single time. The rearrangement uses TRBV27 and TRBJ2-5; D remains ambiguous. Trimming took 5 bases from V and 1 from J, leaving 5 bases between them. The CDR3 runs to 12 residues. Germline V gene lookup returns CDR1 MNHEY and CDR2 SMNVEV (reference sequence). CDR3 sequence (DNA): TGTGCCAGCAGTCACTCCCAAGAGACCCAGTACTTC. Amino acids: CASSHSQETQYF.

The table lists this clone with a count of one. V gene TRBV19 combines with J gene TRBJ1-1, with TRBD1 matching over 9 bases. This CDR3 region has 13 residues. Trimming removed 6 bases from V and 11 bases from J; junction bases left unmatched: 10. Germline lookup yields CDR1 LNHDA and CDR2 SQIVND (reference sequence). CDR3 in amino acids: CASRPGQGLNAFF. Here the CDR3 DNA reads TGTGCCAGTAGACCGGGACAGGGACTGAATGCTTTCTTT.

V gene TRBV4-1 combines with J gene TRBJ2-5, with a possible D match to TRBD1 (5 bases). CDR1 MGHRA and CDR2 YSYEKL come from the germline V gene. CDR3 length equals 14 residues. Between the trimmed V and J ends, which lost 2 bases and 5 bases, there was a span of 12 bases. The CDR3 sequence: CASSQIGRGETQYF. The CDR3 region has the DNA TGCGCCAGCAGCCAAATCGGAAGGGGTGAGACCCAGTACTTC.

This clone was seen a few times. This chain uses TRBV6-6 with TRBJ2-7, with no clear D. Germline V gives CDR1 MNHNY, CDR2 SVGAGI (reference sequence). This CDR3 is built from 13 residues. CDR3: CASSASLGPPSDV. The DNA for the CDR3 is TGTGCCAGCAGCGCATCACTCGGACCGCCTTCGGACGTC.

The chain employs TRBV5-1 and TRBJ1-1, with 7 bases matching TRBD1. V was clipped by 5 bases and J by 1 base; unmatched bases: 2. CDR3 length: 13 residues. Germline V gene sequence: CDR1 SGHRS, CDR2 YFSETQ. The CDR3 spells CASSEGANTEAFF. For the CDR3, the DNA is TGCGCCAGCAGTGAGGGGGCGAACACTGAAGCTTTCTTT.

This clone was picked up one time. The chain carries TRBV6-5 and TRBJ1-4, with 7 bases fitting TRBD1. Germline V gene lookup returns CDR1 MNHEY and CDR2 SVGAGI. This CDR3 spans 15 amino acids. Trimming at V came to 7 bases and at J to 3 bases, leaving 8 bases not matched to a gene. CDR3 DNA: TGTGCCAGCACATTGCATCAGGGGGCTAATGAAAAACTGTTTTTT. Translating it yields CASTLHQGANEKLFF.

The V gene is TRBV19, the J gene TRBJ1-5; no reliable D call. This CDR3 contains 13 residues. V was trimmed by 3 bases and J by 4 bases, leaving 7 bases between them. CDR1 LNHDA and CDR2 SQIVND come from the germline V gene (reference sequence). As DNA, the CDR3 is TGTGCCAGTAGTATGGTGGGAAATCAGCCCCAGCATTTT. Translating gives CASSMVGNQPQHF.

This sequence joins TRBV6-1 and TRBJ1-5; 8 nucleotides align to TRBD1. J gave up 2 bases and V 1 base, and 7 bases lay outside the gene matches. Per germline, CDR1 MNHNS and CDR2 SASEGT. CDR3 size: 17 residues. CDR3 bases: TGTGCCAGCAGTGAAGGGGCAGGGGGCTTGGGCAATCAGCCCCAGCATTTT. Amino acid sequence: CASSEGAGGLGNQPQHF.

The chain carries TRBV21-1 and TRBJ2-3; the table names TRBD2, a call not compared with the DNA. TRBV21-1 is termed a pseudogene. CDR3 length equals 18 residues. In DNA, the CDR3 is TGTGCCAGCAGCAAAGTTACGAACGGACTAGCGGGGGGAGATACGCAGTATTTT. It codes for CASSKVTNGLAGGDTQYF.

The CDR3 DNA reads as TGTGCCACCAGCAGAGCCGGTGGGTTTGGCAAAAACATTCAGTACTTC. It is translated as CATSRAGGFGKNIQYF. This rearrangement joins TRBV15 to TRBJ2-4; no firm D call. Per the germline V gene, CDR1 is LNHNV and CDR2 is YYDKDF (reference sequence). V gave up 1 base and J gave up 3 bases, with 13 bases separating them. The CDR3 has 16 residues.

The gene calls are TRBV11-2 and TRBJ2-5, with 8 bases that match TRBD2. The CDR3 totals 15 residues. V was pared by 1 base and J by 5 bases, with 6 bases of the junction left unmatched. In germline, CDR1 is SGHAT, CDR2 FQNNGV. The CDR3, as DNA: TGTGCCAGCAGCTTAGTCACCGGGGGGGGTGAGACCCAGTACTTC. Translation gives CASSLVTGGGETQYF.

Details on this clone: A junction end diverges from the germline sequence, so it may reflect a read error. The chain uses TRBV18 and TRBJ1-1, with a tentative D call TRBD1 (5 bases). The CDR3 contains 12 residues. The germline gives CDR1 KGHSH, CDR2 LQKENI. The DNA for the CDR3 is TGTGCCAGCTCAGAAATTCGGGAGACAGTACTCTTT. Translation gives CASSEIRETVLF.

V gene TRBV20-1 combines with J gene TRBJ1-1; D unclear. The V gene's germline CDR1 is DFQATT and CDR2 SNEGSKA (reference sequence). CDR3 length: 17 residues. Trimming took 3 bases from V and 0 from J, leaving 20 bases between them. This CDR3 is CSASIRRGVGVNTEAFF. The CDR3 nucleotides read TGCAGTGCTAGTATCCGGCGGGGTGTTGGCGTGAACACTGAAGCTTTCTTT.